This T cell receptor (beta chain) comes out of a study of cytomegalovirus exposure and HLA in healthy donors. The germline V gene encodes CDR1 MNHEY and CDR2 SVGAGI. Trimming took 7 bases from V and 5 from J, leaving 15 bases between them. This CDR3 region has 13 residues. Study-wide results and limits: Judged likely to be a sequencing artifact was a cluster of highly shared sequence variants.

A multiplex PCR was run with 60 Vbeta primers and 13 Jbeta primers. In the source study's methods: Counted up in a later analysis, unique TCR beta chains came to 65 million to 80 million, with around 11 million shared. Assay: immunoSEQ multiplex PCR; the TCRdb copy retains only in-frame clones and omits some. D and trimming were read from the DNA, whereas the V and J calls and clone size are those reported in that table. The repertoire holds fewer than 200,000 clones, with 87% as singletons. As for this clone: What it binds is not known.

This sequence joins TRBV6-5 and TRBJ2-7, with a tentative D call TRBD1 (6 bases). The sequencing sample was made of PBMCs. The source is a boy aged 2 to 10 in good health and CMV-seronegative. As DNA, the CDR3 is TGTGCCAGCATAAGCAGGGGTAGTAACGAGCAGTACTTC. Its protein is CASISRGSNEQYF.